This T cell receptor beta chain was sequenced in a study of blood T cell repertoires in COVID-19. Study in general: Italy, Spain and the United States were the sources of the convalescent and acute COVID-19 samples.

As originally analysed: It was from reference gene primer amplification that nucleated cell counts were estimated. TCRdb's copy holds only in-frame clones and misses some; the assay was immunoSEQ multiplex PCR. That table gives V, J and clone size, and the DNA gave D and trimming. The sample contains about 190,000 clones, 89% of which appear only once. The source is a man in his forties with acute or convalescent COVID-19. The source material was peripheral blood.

CDR3 amino acids: CASSGGGATTEAFF. CDR3 DNA: TGTGCCAGCAGTGGAGGGGGGGCGACCACTGAAGCTTTCTTT. J is TRBJ1-1 and V is TRBV6-6; the D gene is possibly TRBD1 (6 bases). The CDR3 totals 14 residues. V lost 5 bases and J lost 4, with 14 bases in between. The germline CDR1 and CDR2 sequences are MNHNY and SVGAGI (reference sequence).